The 32 T cell receptor beta chains presented below share a single source sample, sequenced in a study of blood T cells in healthy people across ages. It was with a sample-barcoded 5' primer and a J-beta primer mix that a second PCR of about 7 to 12 cycles was run. One entry per CDR3 protein results from TCRdb running MiXCR on the 5' RACE reads. The sample yields 1.5 million to 1.8 million distinct CDR3 sequences, roughly 43% seen once. The material sequenced was blood. These receptors were obtained from a woman aged 18-30 years in good health.

The chain couples TRBV3-1 to TRBJ2-7, with 7 bases matching TRBD2. CDR1 LGHDT and CDR2 YNNKEL come from the germline V gene (reference sequence). CDR3 length: 14 amino acids. Trimming at V came to 4 bases and at J to 3 bases, leaving 6 bases not matched to a gene. CDR3 coding DNA: TGTGCCAGCAGCCCCCCGGGAGGAGTCTACGAGCAGTACTTC. It yields the protein CASSPPGGVYEQYF.

About this clonotype itself: The junction and the germline gene differ at one end; a read error may be behind it. The chain has TRBV12-5 and TRBJ1-5; D is undetermined. Germline CDR1 LGHNT, CDR2 FRNRAP. The CDR3 runs to 15 residues. The chain's CDR3 is CANGLAGYSNQPQHF. In DNA form, the CDR3 reads TGTGCTAATGGTTTAGCCGGTTATAGCAATCAGCCCCAGCATTTT.

This chain uses TRBV7-9 with TRBJ2-2; TRBD2 aligns across 7 bases. The CDR3 contains 14 residues. The trim removed 5 bases at V and 4 bases at J, leaving 4 bases unmatched. Germline V gene lookup returns CDR1 SEHNR and CDR2 FQNEAQ (reference sequence). CDR3 loop: CASSPRTSTGELFF. Written as DNA, the CDR3 is TGTGCCAGCAGCCCCAGGACTAGCACCGGGGAGCTGTTTTTT.

This clonotype occurred many times. V is TRBV4-2 and J is TRBJ1-1; no clear D gene. Trimming took off 1 base at V and 1 base at J, with 4 bases between the two ends. Germline CDR1 is LGHNA and CDR2 is YNFKEQ. The CDR3 covers 13 residues. The CDR3 protein is CASSQVANTEAFF. The CDR3 DNA reads as TGTGCCAGCAGCCAAGTCGCGAACACTGAAGCTTTCTTT.

The chain links TRBV20-1 to TRBJ2-7, with 14 bases identical to TRBD2. After removal of 4 bases from V and 5 bases from J, the junction contained 7 bases not matched to a gene. Germline V gene sequence: CDR1 DFQATT, CDR2 SNEGSKA (reference sequence). The CDR3 extends over 15 amino acids. The CDR3 DNA reads as TGCAGTGCTATACCGGGACTAGCGGGAGTTAACGAGCAGTACTTC. It translates to CSAIPGLAGVNEQYF.

This chain uses TRBV6-2 or TRBV6-3 with TRBJ2-5, with D perhaps TRBD1 (5 bases). Germline V gene lookup returns CDR1 MNHEY and CDR2 SVGEGT. V shed 0 bases and J shed 0 bases, with 8 bases lying between them. The CDR3 has 15 amino acids. CDR3 amino acids: CASSYSSGNQETQYF. The CDR3 DNA sequence: TGTGCCAGCAGTTACTCCTCAGGGAACCAAGAGACCCAGTACTTC.

The chain is built from TRBV6-6 and TRBJ2-3, with TRBD2 matching over 8 bases. The J segment lost 5 bases and the V segment lost 6 bases, leaving 4 bases of the junction unmatched. In germline, CDR1 is MNHNY, CDR2 SVGAGI (reference sequence). This CDR3 has 13 residues. CDR3 bases: TGTGCCAGCAGGAGCGGGAGAGGAGATACGCAGTATTTT. It translates to CASRSGRGDTQYF.

The chain carries TRBV9 and TRBJ2-3; 7 nucleotides align to TRBD2. This CDR3 spans 16 amino acids. The germline CDR1 and CDR2 sequences are SGDLS and YYNGEE. The J segment lost 2 bases and the V segment lost 1 base, leaving 7 bases of the junction unmatched. CDR3: CASSVRRESSTDTQYF. DNA for the CDR3: TGTGCCAGCAGCGTAAGGCGGGAGTCATCCACAGATACGCAGTATTTT.

V gene TRBV27 combines with J gene TRBJ1-2, with D possibly being TRBD1 (6 bases). The germline V gene encodes CDR1 MNHEY and CDR2 SMNVEV (reference sequence). The CDR3 consists of 17 residues. The ends were cut back, 6 bases at V and 3 bases at J, with 23 bases in the middle. The CDR3 nucleotides read TGTGCCAGCAGCCCGTCAGGGGTTCGTCCTAGTCACTATGGCTACACCTTC. Its protein product is CASSPSGVRPSHYGYTF.

The chain links TRBV5-6 to TRBJ2-2, with D unresolved. Trimming cost V 0 bases and J 6 bases, with 6 bases left between them. Germline CDR1 reads SGHDT; CDR2 reads YYEEEE. The CDR3 spans 13 residues. DNA of the CDR3: TGTGCCAGCAGCTTGGATCCGGCCGGGGAGCTGTTTTTT. It encodes CASSLDPAGELFF. The full variable domain, its missing parts supplied by reference TRBV5-6 and TRBJ2-2, is DAGVTQSPTHLIKTRGQQVTLRCSPKSGHDTVSWYQQALGQGPQFIFQYYEEEERQRGNFPDRFSGHQFPNYSSELNVNALLLGDSALYLCASSLDPAGELFFGEGSRLTVL.

V and J are TRBV7-8 and TRBJ2-7, with 7 bases identical to TRBD1. Germline loops: CDR1 SGHVS, CDR2 FQNEAQ. V lost 8 bases and J lost 5; bases outside the gene matches: 21. This CDR3 is 17 amino acids long. The CDR3 DNA reads as TGTGCCAGCCAGTCAGACTGGTTCGGGACAGACGACCACGAGCAGTACTTC. Translation gives CASQSDWFGTDDHEQYF.

Only a few counts were recorded for this clonotype. The chain links TRBV27 to TRBJ1-6; D might be TRBD1 (6 bases). V lost 3 bases, J lost 0 bases, and 15 bases lay in between. CDR1 and CDR2 from the germline V gene are MNHEY and SMNVEV (reference sequence). The CDR3 loop spans 18 amino acids. The CDR3 reads CASSFRDIPSSYNSPLHF. The CDR3 nucleotides are TGTGCCAGCAGTTTCCGGGACATACCAAGCTCCTATAATTCACCCCTCCACTTT.

The rearrangement links TRBV7-2 to TRBJ2-1, with 7 bases identical to TRBD2. CDR1 and CDR2 (germline): SGHTA, FQGNSA. This CDR3 contains 15 residues. V trimming: 4 bases; J trimming: 4 bases; junction bases outside the gene matches: 7. The CDR3 sequence: CASSSQGGGYNEQFF. The CDR3 coding sequence is TGTGCCAGCAGCTCTCAGGGCGGGGGTTACAATGAGCAGTTCTTC. Filled out from reference TRBV7-2 and TRBJ2-1, the complete variable domain reads GAGVSQSPSNKVTEKGKDVELRCDPISGHTALYWYRQSLGQGLEFLIYFQGNSAPDKSGLPSDRFSAERTGGSVSTLTIQRTQQEDSAVYLCASSSQGGGYNEQFFGPGTRLTVL.

The V and J genes are TRBV5-1 and TRBJ1-1; D gene uncertain. Trimming stripped 0 bases from V and 3 bases from J, with 12 bases between. CDR3 length: 15 amino acids. Looked up from germline, CDR1 is SGHRS and CDR2 is YFSETQ. The CDR3 DNA follows: TGCGCCAGCAGCTTGGGTACAAACCGGTACACTGAAGCTTTCTTT. It translates to CASSLGTNRYTEAFF.

The rearrangement joins TRBV9 to TRBJ2-5; D gene uncertain. The J call may not be correct, given that the DNA end is closer to TRBJ2-1. This CDR3 has 14 amino acids. CDR1 is SGDLS, CDR2 YYNGEE, per germline. The CDR3: CASSVAPMVKTQFF. The CDR3 region has the DNA TGTGCCAGCAGCGTAGCTCCAATGGTAAAGACCCAGTTCTTC.

This clonotype was seen only a few times. This chain links TRBV7-2 with TRBJ2-1, with TRBD2 identical over 7 bases. The CDR3 consists of 14 residues. The J segment lost 7 bases and the V segment lost 3 bases, leaving 6 bases of the junction unmatched. Germline V gene lookup returns CDR1 SGHTA and CDR2 FQGNSA. CDR3 amino acids: CASSLWEGLNEQFF. The CDR3 DNA reads as TGTGCCAGCAGCTTGTGGGAGGGACTGAATGAGCAGTTCTTC.

The V gene is TRBV7-8, the J gene TRBJ2-1, with TRBD1 matching 9 bases. The last part of the DNA fits TRBJ2-7 better; the J call may be wrong. The CDR3 totals 16 residues. Germline V gene sequence: CDR1 SGHVS, CDR2 FQNEAQ. The DNA for the CDR3 is TGTGCCAGCAGCCACGCGCGGGACAGGGTCTCCTACGAGCAGTACTTC. Translated: CASSHARDRVSYEQYF.

Only a few counts were recorded for this clonotype. The V gene is TRBV6-6, the J gene TRBJ2-7; possibly TRBD2 for D (6 bases). V was cut by 7 bases and J by 3 bases, with 13 bases left in between. CDR1 and CDR2 (germline): MNHNY, SVGAGI (reference sequence). The CDR3 runs to 13 residues. The CDR3 nucleotides read TGTGCCAGCAACCCCAGCGGGTTCTACGAGCAGTACTTC. As protein: CASNPSGFYEQYF.

V is TRBV29-1 and J is TRBJ2-3, with 7 bases that match TRBD2. The V segment lost 2 bases and the J segment 2 bases; nucleotides outside the gene matches: 7. CDR1 and CDR2 from the germline V gene are SQVTM and ANQGSEA. The length of the CDR3 is 15 residues. This chain's CDR3 is CSVEPTSANTDTQYF. The CDR3 region has the DNA TGCAGCGTTGAACCCACTAGCGCCAACACAGATACGCAGTATTTT.

This CDR3 is CASSLNDHRRSYEQYF. CDR3 nucleotides: TGTGCCAGCAGTTTGAACGACCACAGGAGAAGCTACGAGCAGTACTTC. The chain has TRBV28 and TRBJ2-7, with a possible D match to TRBD1 (5 bases). This CDR3 region has 16 residues. V lost 3 bases to trimming and J lost 3 bases, with 18 bases between them. Germline-derived CDR1 and CDR2 are MDHEN and SYDVKM.

This chain connects TRBV27 to TRBJ1-6; no clear D gene. The germline V gene has CDR1 MNHEY and CDR2 SMNVEV (reference sequence). The CDR3 contains 14 residues. V was pared by 8 bases and J by 3 bases, with 11 bases between. In DNA, the CDR3 is TGTGCCAGCGGCCACCGAATCTATAATTCACCCCTCCACTTT. Its translation: CASGHRIYNSPLHF.

This clonotype showed up just a few times. This chain uses TRBV9 with TRBJ2-3; no definite D call. The germline CDR1 and CDR2 sequences are SGDLS and YYNGEE. V was cut by 3 bases and J by 1 base, with 12 bases left in between. The CDR3 has 15 amino acids. CDR3: CASSADKGRTDTQYF. The CDR3 DNA sequence: TGTGCCAGCAGCGCCGACAAGGGCCGCACAGATACGCAGTATTTT. Full variable domain (remainder filled in from reference TRBV9 and TRBJ2-3): DSGVTQTPKHLITATGQRVTLRCSPRSGDLSVYWYQQSLDQGLQFLIQYYNGEERAKGNILERFSAQQFPDLHSELNLSSLELGDSALYFCASSADKGRTDTQYFGPGTRLTVL.

V and J are TRBV20-1 and TRBJ1-2; 10 bases are shared with TRBD1. The V segment lost 1 base and the J segment 8 bases; nucleotides outside the gene matches: 7. The CDR3 is made up of 14 amino acids. In germline, CDR1 is DFQATT, CDR2 SNEGSKA (reference sequence). In DNA, the CDR3 is TGCAGTGCTAGAGGACAGGGGGCTTTAGGAGGCTACACCTTC. This gives the protein CSARGQGALGGYTF.

This clonotype was seen a few times. The chain carries TRBV28 and TRBJ2-5; tentative D call: TRBD1 (6 bases). Trimming took 3 bases from V and 1 from J, leaving 12 bases between them. This CDR3 contains 15 residues. Germline CDR1 is MDHEN and CDR2 is SYDVKM. The CDR3 DNA sequence: TGTGCCAGCAGTTTCCGAGGACAGATCCAAGAGACCCAGTACTTC. This gives the protein CASSFRGQIQETQYF.

The sample holds a few counts of this clonotype. The rearrangement joins TRBV6-2 or TRBV6-3 to TRBJ2-1; perhaps TRBD1 as D (7 bases). The CDR3 sequence is 16 residues long. The germline CDR1 and CDR2 sequences are MNHEY and SVGEGT. Trimming removed 1 base from V and 6 bases from J, with 16 bases in between. This CDR3 reads CASSYFLSQGGNEQFF. For the CDR3, the DNA is TGTGCCAGCAGTTACTTTCTATCCCAGGGGGGCAATGAGCAGTTCTTC.

The gene calls are TRBV12-3 or TRBV12-4 and TRBJ2-2; possibly TRBD1 for D (5 bases). V shed 6 bases and J shed 6 bases, with 11 bases lying between them. The CDR3 sequence is 13 residues long. In DNA, the CDR3 is TGTGCCAGCAGCCTCATCAGGGCCGGGGAGCTGTTTTTT. Protein sequence: CASSLIRAGELFF.

This clonotype was detected ten times or more. A much larger clone lies a single base off, so this may be a read error. This sequence joins TRBV7-9 and TRBJ2-3; 7 bases are a match to TRBD2. The CDR3 has 13 amino acids. V dropped 6 bases and J dropped 6; count of bases not matched to a gene: 6. CDR1 and CDR2 from the germline V gene are SEHNR and FQNEAQ (reference sequence). The CDR3: CASSRDGRDTQYF. The CDR3 nucleotides read TGTGCCAGCAGTCGCGACGGGAGGGATACGCAGTATTTT.

The chain links TRBV20-1 to TRBJ2-1; 11 positions agree with TRBD1. The CDR3 has 15 amino acids. Germline CDR1 reads DFQATT; CDR2 reads SNEGSKA (reference sequence). The trim removed 4 bases at V and 5 bases at J, leaving 7 bases unmatched. The CDR3 DNA reads TGCAGTGCTATCCCCGGACAGGGGGCTCACAATGAGCAGTTCTTC. Amino acids: CSAIPGQGAHNEQFF.

This clonotype was detected a few times. V usage is TRBV29-1 and J usage is TRBJ1-4; 8 nucleotides line up with TRBD1. Germline V CDR1 and CDR2: SQVTM, ANQGSEA. CDR3 length: 15 amino acids. After removal of 6 bases from V and 1 base from J, the junction contained 7 bases not matched to a gene. CDR3 residues: CSVPGGYGTNEKLFF. CDR3 coding DNA: TGCAGCGTCCCAGGGGGCTATGGAACTAATGAAAAACTGTTTTTT.

Only a few counts were recorded for this clonotype. The chain couples TRBV10-3 to TRBJ2-7; no reliable D call. The CDR3 extends over 13 amino acids. From germline, CDR1 is ENHRY and CDR2 SYGVKD. The V gene lost 10 bases and the J gene lost 1 base, with 14 bases spanning the gap. In DNA, the CDR3 is TGTGCCACCGCGGATGGAGCGTCCTACGAGCAGTACTTC. Translation gives CATADGASYEQYF.

This chain links TRBV3-1 with TRBJ1-2, with D perhaps matching TRBD1 (5 bases). Germline V gene sequence: CDR1 LGHDT, CDR2 YNNKEL (reference sequence). The CDR3 extends over 16 amino acids. V shed 8 bases and J shed 0 bases, with 19 bases lying between them. CDR3 bases: TGTGCCAGCCGCGGACTGGGTGGGGGGGCTAACTATGGCTACACCTTC. Its translation: CASRGLGGGANYGYTF.

Many counts were recorded for this clonotype. This sequence joins TRBV11-2 and TRBJ2-7, with 7 bases matching TRBD1. The V segment lost 6 bases and the J segment 0 bases; nucleotides outside the gene matches: 5. The CDR3 contains 14 residues. Germline V gene sequence: CDR1 SGHAT, CDR2 FQNNGV. CDR3: CASRTWDSSYEQYF. CDR3 nucleotides: TGTGCCAGCAGAACCTGGGACAGCTCCTACGAGCAGTACTTC.